Listed here are 7 T cell receptor beta chains from one sample, sequenced in a study of blood T cell repertoires in COVID-19 (dated by TCRdb to the early 2020s). Library preparation used the immunoSEQ multiplex PCR assay. This is the immuneACCESS table as TCRdb keeps it, with only in-frame sequences that have V and J called. A part of the clones is gone; compared with another copy, unresolved V genes explain less than half, and the rest is unexplained. The sample includes around 24,000 clones, with 86% observed a single time. Approximately 25% of the sample belongs to the ten largest clones. Sequencing was performed on peripheral blood. The receptor source for this set is a human donor with active COVID-19. The donor label of this sample is uncertain.

The CDR3 DNA reads TGTGCCAGCAGTTCTGGGGGACTACTAGAGGGACTGTACGAGCAGTACTTC. Amino acid sequence: CASSSGGLLEGLYEQYF. This rearrangement joins TRBV28 to TRBJ2-7; 7 positions match TRBD2. Losses at the gene ends were 4 bases for V and 4 bases for J; bases not matched to a gene: 16. CDR1 and CDR2 (germline): MDHEN, SYDVKM. The CDR3 spans 17 residues.

V is TRBV5-6 and J is TRBJ2-7, with a tentative D call TRBD1 (7 bases). The germline V gene encodes CDR1 SGHDT and CDR2 YYEEEE. V shed 3 bases and J shed 0 bases, with 13 bases lying between them. The CDR3 sequence is 15 residues long. CDR3: CASSWIQGGSYEQYF. For the CDR3, the DNA is TGTGCCAGCAGCTGGATCCAGGGGGGCTCCTACGAGCAGTACTTC.

The rearrangement uses TRBV28 and TRBJ2-7; 9 bases are a match to TRBD1. V gave up 8 bases and J gave up 5 bases; unmatched junction bases: 10. There are 14 residues in the CDR3. CDR1 is MDHEN, CDR2 SYDVKM, per germline. CDR3 DNA sequence: TGTGCCAGCCGAACGACAGGGGGAAAGAACGAGCAGTACTTC. Encoded protein: CASRTTGGKNEQYF. Based on the CDR3 plus reference TRBV28 and TRBJ2-7, the full variable domain is DVKVTQSSRYLVKRTGEKVFLECVQDMDHENMFWYRQDPGLGLRLIYFSYDVKMKEKGDIPEGYSVSREKKERFSLILESASTNQTSMYLCASRTTGGKNEQYFGPGTRLTVT.

This rearrangement joins TRBV30 to TRBJ2-3, with D tentatively TRBD2 (6 bases). The CDR3 consists of 15 residues. Germline CDR1 is GTSNPN and CDR2 is SVGIG (reference sequence). V was cut by 3 bases and J by 0 bases, with 13 bases left in between. In DNA, the CDR3 is TGTGCCTGGAGGGAAAAGCGGGCTAGCACAGATACGCAGTATTTT. This encodes CAWREKRASTDTQYF.

The genes are TRBV12-3 or TRBV12-4 and TRBJ1-1, with TRBD1 as a possible D gene (6 bases). Trimming cost V 4 bases and J 12 bases, with 9 bases left between them. The CDR3 totals 10 residues. CDR3 region: CASSSDRTFF. DNA of the CDR3: TGTGCCAGCAGTTCTGACAGGACTTTCTTT.

The rearrangement links TRBV7-2 to TRBJ2-5; D call uncertain. This CDR3 has 14 amino acids. In germline, CDR1 is SGHTA, CDR2 FQGNSA. V was trimmed by 3 bases and J by 2 bases, leaving 10 bases between them. The CDR3 DNA sequence: TGTGCCAGCAGCTTTCCTACAGCACAAGAGACCCAGTACTTC. This sequence encodes CASSFPTAQETQYF.

This chain links TRBV10-3 with TRBJ1-3; 8 bases match TRBD1. Losses at the gene ends were 6 bases for V and 0 bases for J; bases not matched to a gene: 7. The CDR3 contains 16 residues. Germline V gene sequence: CDR1 ENHRY, CDR2 SYGVKD. The chain's CDR3 is CAISPGTGFSGNTIYF. The CDR3, as DNA: TGTGCCATCAGCCCCGGGACAGGATTCTCTGGAAACACCATATATTTT.